This TCR beta chain is drawn from a study of early T cells in non-severe SARS-CoV-2 infection. About the study: The authors sequenced bulk RNA from unsorted whole blood, leaving chains unpaired. Study results and caveats: Sequences matched to VDJdb favored anti-spike CD8 responses, while private and CD4 specificities were missed.

Many counts were recorded for this clonotype. No antigen is known for it. CDR3 length: 13 amino acids. Trimming took 6 bases from V and 2 from J; bases not matched to a gene: 4. Germline V gene lookup returns CDR1 MNHEY and CDR2 SMNVEV (reference sequence). The protocol attached unique molecular identifiers to individual cDNA molecules. A single record per CDR3 protein comes from TCRdb applying MiXCR to the 5' RACE reads. The table includes about 44,000 distinct CDR3 sequences, over 5% detected once. The source material was whole blood. The clonotype was recovered from an adult who was a healthcare worker with PCR-confirmed SARS-CoV-2 infection or an uninfected control (not recorded which). The rearrangement uses TRBV27 and TRBJ2-7; TRBD1 matches at 7 bases. DNA of the CDR3: TGTGCCAGCAGCGACAGGGCACCCTACGAGCAGTACTTC. The encoded protein is CASSDRAPYEQYF.